The rows below give T cell receptor beta chains drawn from one sample of a study of a mutant IDH1 vaccine in newly diagnosed glioma. These TCRs are of unknown antigen specificity. Only in-frame clones appear in the TCRdb table, and some are missing; sequencing was by immunoSEQ multiplex PCR. The profile shows tens of thousands of clones, 75% of them singletons. Sample: PBMCs, taken from a glioma patient whose treatment included an IDH1 peptide vaccine. The source is a middle-aged man with glioma. CDR3s include the opening cysteine and the closing phenylalanine or tryptophan. A D gene is named only where the DNA matches it firmly. Clone size is given for some rows only: seen once, a few or many times, or a class if the clone is expanded.

cdr3_length,clone_size,d_call,j_call,v_call,cdr3_aa,cdr3_nt
14,-,-,TRBJ2-7,TRBV5-1,CASSYGGGSYEQYF,TGCGCCAGCAGCTATGGTGGGGGGTCCTACGAGCAGTACTTC
15,-,-,TRBJ2-5,TRBV25-1,CASSSTFSGGETQYF,TGTGCCAGCAGTTCCACTTTTAGCGGTGGGGAGACCCAGTACTTC
12,-,-,TRBJ1-1,TRBV11-3,CASSLIKTEAFF,TGTGCCAGCAGCTTAATAAAGACTGAAGCTTTCTTT
16,-,TRBD2,TRBJ2-1,TRBV11-2,CASSLARLAENNEQFF,TGTGCCAGCAGCTTAGCAAGACTAGCGGAAAACAATGAGCAGTTCTTC
13,-,-,TRBJ1-4,TRBV19,CASSLEFNEKLFF,TGTGCCAGTAGTCTAGAATTCAATGAAAAACTGTTTTTT
15,-,-,TRBJ1-1,TRBV14,CASSPRVGANTEAFF,TGTGCCAGCAGCCCCAGGGTGGGGGCGAACACTGAAGCTTTCTTT
15,-,-,TRBJ2-1,TRBV27,CASSTDPSSYNEQFF,TGTGCCAGCAGTACAGACCCGAGCTCCTACAATGAGCAGTTCTTC
11,-,-,TRBJ2-7,TRBV6-5,CASSSRNEQYF,TGTGCCAGCAGCTCCCGAAACGAGCAGTACTTC
15,-,-,TRBJ2-2,TRBV6-5,CASSYAGGASGELFF,TGTGCCAGCAGTTACGCCGGGGGCGCATCTGGGGAGCTGTTTTTT
15,few,-,TRBJ1-5,TRBV7-2,CASSLGGAGNQPQHF,TGTGCCAGCAGCTTAGGGGGGGCTGGTAATCAGCCCCAGCATTTT
13,-,TRBD1,TRBJ2-1,TRBV2,CASSLDRANEQFF,TGTGCCAGCTCCTTAGACAGGGCAAATGAGCAGTTCTTC
17,-,TRBD1,TRBJ1-1,TRBV5-5,CASSLARQGSPNTEAFF,TGTGCCAGCAGCTTGGCGCGACAGGGATCTCCGAACACTGAAGCTTTCTTT
12,-,-,TRBJ2-1,TRBV5-1,CASSLPSVEQFF,TGCGCCAGCAGCTTGCCTAGTGTCGAGCAGTTCTTC
16,medium-sized,-,TRBJ2-2,TRBV15,CATSRGGGVLIGELFF,TGTGCCACCAGCAGAGGAGGAGGGGTTTTGATCGGGGAGCTGTTTTTT
16,-,TRBD2,TRBJ2-3,TRBV7-9,CASSQPASGSPDTQYF,TGTGCCAGCAGCCAGCCGGCTAGCGGGAGCCCAGATACGCAGTATTTT
13,once,-,TRBJ1-2,TRBV6-1,CASSPAGFYGYTF,TGTGCCAGCAGCCCGGCGGGGTTCTATGGCTACACCTTC
13,few,TRBD2,TRBJ2-5,TRBV5-1,CASSLAGSETQYF,TGCGCCAGCAGCTTAGCGGGGAGTGAGACCCAGTACTTC
14,-,-,TRBJ2-3,TRBV6-4,CASSEAGGTDTQYF,TGTGCCAGCAGTGAGGCAGGGGGCACAGATACGCAGTATTTT
11,few,-,TRBJ1-5,TRBV27,CASGSNQPQHF,TGTGCCAGCGGTAGCAATCAGCCCCAGCATTTT
11,few,-,TRBJ1-1,TRBV20-1,CSARVDREAFF,TGCAGTGCTAGAGTGGACAGAGAAGCTTTCTTT
16,-,-,TRBJ2-6,TRBV9,CASSVRSGSGANVLTF,TGTGCCAGCAGCGTTCGCAGCGGCTCTGGGGCCAACGTCCTGACTTTC
13,-,-,TRBJ2-7,TRBV9,CASSVGLEGEQYF,TGTGCCAGCAGCGTAGGCCTAGAAGGCGAGCAGTACTTC
16,-,TRBD2,TRBJ2-3,TRBV4-2,CASSINSGTVADTQYF,TGTGCCAGCAGCATAAATAGCGGGACGGTGGCAGATACGCAGTATTTT
14,once,-,TRBJ1-3,TRBV5-6,CASSLAGVGNTIYF,TGTGCCAGCAGCTTGGCGGGGGTTGGAAACACCATATATTTT
11,-,-,TRBJ1-2,TRBV6-6,CASSYSGRYTF,TGTGCCAGCAGTTACTCTGGGCGCTACACCTTC
15,-,TRBD2,TRBJ2-2,TRBV2,CASTVAGEGTGELFF,TGTGCCAGCACGGTAGCGGGAGAGGGCACCGGGGAGCTGTTTTTT
11,-,-,TRBJ2-7,TRBV10-3,CAIGAGNEQYF,TGTGCCATTGGGGCGGGTAACGAGCAGTACTTC
13,-,-,TRBJ1-2,TRBV7-6,CASSLGPGTGYTF,TGTGCCAGCAGCTTAGGGCCAGGAACTGGCTACACCTTC